This TCR beta chain was recovered during a study of CD8 T cells in ankylosing spondylitis. Germline V gene data show CDR1 as LGHDT and CDR2 as YNNKEL (reference sequence). This CDR3 contains 15 residues. The ends were cut back, 4 bases at V and 1 base at J, with 14 bases in the middle. TCR beta libraries were made by quantitative 5'-RACE with molecular barcodes. MiXCR, applied by TCRdb to the 5' RACE reads, yields one record per CDR3 protein. The sample shows around 490,000 distinct CDR3 sequences, less than 6% of them seen only once. This clonotype was detected ten times or more. No antigen is known for it. Findings and caveats of the study: A motif of eight highly homologous TCR beta variants was seen as apparently characteristic of ankylosing spondylitis blood. Disease-linked clones displayed a CD8+ phenotype and appeared relatively rarely in peripheral blood. Reportedly, disease-linked clones are significantly enriched in ankylosing spondylitis patients' matched synovial fluid. Existing reports had already noted some motif variants in reactive arthritis synovial fluid and blood.

Sequenced sample: blood, either unsorted or a sorted T cell fraction (not recorded which). This clonotype originated in a male donor with ankylosing spondylitis. The chain employs TRBV3-1 and TRBJ2-7, with D possibly matching TRBD2 (6 bases). For the CDR3, the DNA is TGTGCCAGCAGCCTAATAGGGACTCCATCCTACGAGCAGTACTTC. Protein sequence: CASSLIGTPSYEQYF.